This T cell receptor beta chain is drawn from a study of shared clonotypes between healthy human individuals. On this clone itself: In the same sample, other DNA sequences code for this CDR3.

Each of the donors was a healthy adult who was HIV-negative and had not had a recent acute infection or vaccination. Sequencing used immunoSEQ multiplex PCR; TCRdb keeps in-frame clones, though not all of them. The sample consists of about 2.4 million clones, approximately 93% of them appearing once. Specimen: naive CD4+ T cells from PBMCs. Subset given: CD45RA+ positively selected. This clonotype originated in a man aged 18 to 35 in good health. Some clones in this sample may be carry-over from other donors' samples.

The CDR3 nucleotides read TGTGCCAGCAGGGGGGGCTACGAGCAGTACTTC. It yields the protein CASRGGYEQYF. J is TRBJ2-7 and V is TRBV6-1, with D perhaps matching TRBD2 (6 bases). Germline-derived CDR1 and CDR2 are MNHNS and SASEGT. Trimming cost V 6 bases and J 3 bases, with 6 bases left between them. The CDR3 totals 11 residues.